The 9 T cell receptor beta chains below come from one sample, sequenced in a study of cytomegalovirus exposure and HLA in healthy donors. Researchers ran the PCR with 60 Vbeta and 13 Jbeta primers. TCRdb's table, derived via immunoSEQ multiplex PCR, lists solely in-frame clones and lacks some. The ten most abundant clones cover approximately 0.98% of a sample with more than 200,000 clones. Specimen: PBMCs. These receptors all stem from a woman aged 25 to 39 in good health and CMV-seropositive.

V usage is TRBV6-5 and J usage is TRBJ2-7; 8 nucleotides match TRBD1. This CDR3 spans 15 amino acids. V was pared by 2 bases and J by 2 bases, with 5 bases of the junction left unmatched. Germline values: CDR1 MNHEY, CDR2 SVGAGI. The CDR3 bases are TGTGCCAGCAGTTACGAGGGGACAGGAACCTACGAGCAGTACTTC. This sequence encodes CASSYEGTGTYEQYF.

The V and J genes are TRBV5-1 and TRBJ1-2; 7 nucleotides match TRBD1. Germline-derived CDR1 and CDR2 are SGHRS and YFSETQ. Losses at the gene ends were 1 base for V and 5 bases for J; bases not matched to a gene: 5. The CDR3 is 14 residues long. The CDR3 coding sequence is TGCGCCAGCAGCTTGAGGGGGCCGCGTTATGGCTACACCTTC. Translating gives CASSLRGPRYGYTF.

The V and J genes are TRBV19 and TRBJ1-5, with 11 bases lining up with TRBD1. Germline loops: CDR1 LNHDA, CDR2 SQIVND (reference sequence). Trimming cost V 3 bases and J 2 bases; bases outside gene matches: 6. This CDR3 is 17 amino acids long. CDR3 in DNA: TGTGCCAGTAGTATGGACAGGGGGCGCCTAGGCAATCAGCCCCAGCATTTT. Residues: CASSMDRGRLGNQPQHF.

The chain has TRBV19 and TRBJ2-3, with D hard to call. CDR1 is LNHDA, CDR2 SQIVND, per germline (reference sequence). V was cut by 5 bases and J by 2 bases, with 11 bases left in between. The CDR3 is 14 amino acids. The CDR3 nucleotides are TGTGCCAGTAGTTTCGCGGCTTCCACAGATACGCAGTATTTT. It yields the protein CASSFAASTDTQYF.

CDR3 DNA sequence: TGTGCCAGCAGCCGACTAGCGGGAGGAGAGGGGGAGCTGTTTTTT. Protein product: CASSRLAGGEGELFF. V is TRBV7-9 and J is TRBJ2-2, with TRBD2 matching over 13 bases. Germline V gives CDR1 SEHNR, CDR2 FQNEAQ (reference sequence). This CDR3 region has 15 residues. V lost 5 bases, J lost 8 bases, and 5 bases stayed unmatched.

The chain carries TRBV18 and TRBJ1-1; TRBD1 aligns across 8 bases. This CDR3 has 15 residues. CDR1 and CDR2 from the germline V gene are KGHSH and LQKENI. The trim removed 3 bases at V and 7 bases at J, leaving 10 bases unmatched. In nucleotides, the CDR3 is TGTGCCAGCTCACCCCGGACAGGGAGGACGAATGAAGCTTTCTTT. This gives the protein CASSPRTGRTNEAFF.

The rearrangement joins TRBV7-2 to TRBJ2-2; the match to TRBD1 covers 11 bases. From germline, CDR1 is SGHTA and CDR2 FQGNSA. The length of the CDR3 is 16 residues. Losses at the gene ends were 5 bases for V and 5 bases for J; bases not matched to a gene: 7. CDR3 residues: CASSPWTGGGTGELFF. CDR3 sequence (DNA): TGTGCCAGCAGCCCGTGGACAGGGGGCGGAACCGGGGAGCTGTTTTTT.

Points on this clone: Different DNA sequences within this sample yield the same CDR3. CDR3 in amino acids: CASSSGTSTYNEQFF. The CDR3 DNA sequence: TGTGCCAGCAGCTCCGGGACTAGCACCTACAATGAGCAGTTCTTC. V usage is TRBV7-6 and J usage is TRBJ2-1, with TRBD2 matching 9 bases. The germline CDR1 and CDR2 sequences are SGHVS and FNYEAQ. The junction had 3 bases not matched to a gene; V was cut back by 4 bases and J by 2 bases. The CDR3 covers 15 residues. The variable domain in full, with the rest retrieved from reference TRBV7-6 and TRBJ2-1, is GAGVSQSPRYKVTKRGQDVALRCDPISGHVSLYWYRQALGQGPEFLTYFNYEAQQDKSGLPNDRFSAERPEGSISTLTIQRTEQRDSAMYRCASSSGTSTYNEQFFGPGTRLTVL.

The CDR3 DNA sequence: TGCGCCAGCAGCCCCTACAGGAACACCGGGGAGCTGTTTTTT. Protein: CASSPYRNTGELFF. The chain carries TRBV10-1 and TRBJ2-2; no clear D. Trimming pared 6 bases from V and 1 base from J, leaving 9 bases between. The CDR3 has 14 residues. Germline lookup yields CDR1 WNHNN and CDR2 SYGVQD (reference sequence).